Listed here are 2 T cell receptor beta chains from one sample, sequenced in a study of identical twins listed by TCRdb under 2016. The receptor library was made with 5' RACE. The sequencing machine was an Illumina HiSeq 2000. TCRdb's own reprocessing of the public reads used fastp at Q25 and MiXCR and kept productive beta chains. Entries that share a CDR3 protein sequence are merged under the most common genes and DNA. This sample lists nearly 650,000 distinct CDR3 sequences; about 7.1% were detected once. The leading ten clones occupy around 1.6% of the sample. The data were also submitted as part of a second study, on yellow fever vaccine responses in identical twins.

Sequenced input: PBMCs. The receptors originated from a woman under 30 in good health.

This clonotype was seen a handful of times. CDR3 in DNA: TGTGCCAGCAGCTTAGCTTCCACGGGGGCAGTGGGTGGCTACACCTTC. Its protein product is CASSLASTGAVGGYTF. The chain uses TRBV7-2 and TRBJ1-2; possible D gene TRBD1, 6 bases. Trimming removed 0 bases at V and 7 bases at J, with 18 bases between. The CDR3 is made up of 16 amino acids. CDR1 and CDR2 (germline): SGHTA, FQGNSA.

The chain uses TRBV20-1 and TRBJ2-3; D is undetermined. The V end lost 5 bases, the J end lost 0 bases, and 18 bases lay between the germline ends. The germline V gene has CDR1 DFQATT and CDR2 SNEGSKA (reference sequence). This CDR3 comprises 16 residues. The CDR3 spells CSASPITVASTDTQYF. In DNA, the CDR3 is TGCAGTGCTTCCCCAATTACGGTCGCTAGCACAGATACGCAGTATTTT.